The 23 T cell receptor beta chains below were found in one sample sequenced in a study of cytomegalovirus exposure and HLA in healthy donors. PCR was performed using 60 Vbeta and 13 Jbeta primers. Sequencing used immunoSEQ multiplex PCR; TCRdb keeps in-frame clones, though not all of them. The table has about 120,000 clones, about 62% seen once; the top ten hold roughly 8.6%. The specimen was PBMCs. Source of these receptors: a woman in her thirties or forties in good health and CMV-seropositive.

Here the CDR3 reads CASSLPDTGKLFF. CDR3 DNA sequence: TGTGCCAGCAGCCTTCCTGACACTGGAAAACTGTTTTTT. J is TRBJ1-4 and V is TRBV7-9; no firm D call. The V gene's germline CDR1 is SEHNR and CDR2 FQNEAQ (reference sequence). This CDR3 contains 13 residues. V lost 5 bases, J lost 10 bases, and 14 bases lay in between. Combining the CDR3 with reference TRBV7-9 and TRBJ1-4 gives the whole variable domain DTGVSQNPRHKITKRGQNVTFRCDPISEHNRLYWYRQTLGQGPEFLTYFQNEAQLEKSRLLSDRFSAERPKGSFSTLEIQRTEQGDSAMYLCASSLPDTGKLFFGSGTQLSVL.

The gene calls are TRBV15 and TRBJ1-5; TRBD1 matches at 9 bases. V dropped 2 bases and J dropped 4; count of bases not matched to a gene: 3. Looked up from germline, CDR1 is LNHNV and CDR2 is YYDKDF (reference sequence). The CDR3 runs 15 residues. CDR3 in DNA: TGTGCCACCAGCAGACGGGGGACAGGGAATCAGCCCCAGCATTTT. It yields the protein CATSRRGTGNQPQHF.

This clone turned up a few times. V is TRBV5-5 and J is TRBJ2-1; tentative D call: TRBD2 (7 bases). The CDR3 covers 15 residues. The V gene lost 4 bases and the J gene lost 4 bases, with 15 bases spanning the gap. Germline V gives CDR1 SGHKS, CDR2 YYEKEE (reference sequence). The CDR3 is CASSPAGARYNEQFF. CDR3 nucleotide sequence: TGTGCCAGCAGCCCGGCGGGGGCGCGATACAATGAGCAGTTCTTC.

The V gene is TRBV9, the J gene TRBJ2-3, with 7 bases lining up with TRBD2. Per the germline V gene, CDR1 is SGDLS and CDR2 is YYNGEE. CDR3 length: 16 residues. The junction had 5 bases not matched to a gene; V was cut back by 1 base and J by 0 bases. CDR3 sequence: CASSVSSSGSTDTQYF. DNA for the CDR3: TGTGCCAGCAGCGTATCCTCTAGCGGAAGCACAGATACGCAGTATTTT.

This rearrangement joins TRBV7-9 to TRBJ1-1; D perhaps matches TRBD1 (6 bases). The CDR3 is made up of 13 amino acids. V was shortened by 11 bases and J by 7 bases, with 20 bases between the two germline ends. CDR1 and CDR2 (germline): SEHNR, FQNEAQ (reference sequence). This chain's CDR3 is CAQIQDSQGEAFF. In DNA, the CDR3 is TGTGCCCAGATTCAGGACAGTCAAGGTGAAGCTTTCTTT. The full variable domain, completed using reference TRBV7-9 and TRBJ1-1, is DTGVSQNPRHKITKRGQNVTFRCDPISEHNRLYWYRQTLGQGPEFLTYFQNEAQLEKSRLLSDRFSAERPKGSFSTLEIQRTEQGDSAMYLCAQIQDSQGEAFFGQGTRLTVV.

The chain is built from TRBV19 and TRBJ2-5; 11 positions agree with TRBD2. The CDR3 consists of 15 residues. V was pared by 5 bases and J by 5 bases, with 7 bases of the junction left unmatched. Germline V CDR1 and CDR2: LNHDA, SQIVND (reference sequence). Written as DNA, the CDR3 is TGTGCCAGTAGTCCCTGGACTAGCGGGTTGGAGACCCAGTACTTC. Translation gives CASSPWTSGLETQYF.

CDR3 loop: CASKPGQSMNTEAFF. Here the CDR3 DNA reads TGTGCCAGCAAGCCGGGACAGAGTATGAACACTGAAGCTTTCTTT. The chain joins TRBV2 to TRBJ1-1; TRBD1 agrees at 7 bases. V gave up 7 bases and J gave up 0 bases; unmatched junction bases: 8. Germline V gives CDR1 SNHLY, CDR2 FYNNEI. The CDR3 totals 15 residues.

In this sample, this clone turned up once. The gene calls are TRBV28 and TRBJ1-2; the match to TRBD1 covers 7 bases. This CDR3 is 14 amino acids long. Trimming took 6 bases from V and 3 from J; bases not matched to a gene: 7. Germline V CDR1 and CDR2: MDHEN, SYDVKM. This chain's CDR3 is CASRLLGQDYGYTF. The CDR3 DNA reads TGTGCCAGCAGGCTACTCGGACAGGACTATGGCTACACCTTC.

This chain connects TRBV19 to TRBJ1-5; tentatively, D is TRBD1 (5 bases). From germline, CDR1 is LNHDA and CDR2 SQIVND (reference sequence). Trimming cost V 7 bases and J 0 bases, with 13 bases left between them. There are 15 residues in the CDR3. The CDR3 reads CASTHGRDSNQPQHF. CDR3 in DNA: TGTGCCAGTACTCACGGCAGGGATAGCAATCAGCCCCAGCATTTT. Together with reference TRBV19 and TRBJ1-5, the CDR3 gives the full variable domain: DGGITQSPKYLFRKEGQNVTLSCEQNLNHDAMYWYRQDPGQGLRLIYYSQIVNDFQKGDIAEGYSVSREKKESFPLTVTSAQKNPTAFYLCASTHGRDSNQPQHFGDGTRLSIL.

This rearrangement joins TRBV18 to TRBJ1-3; D is uncertain. Per the germline V gene, CDR1 is KGHSH and CDR2 is LQKENI. This CDR3 comprises 15 residues. The V and J ends lost 3 bases and 2 bases respectively, with 11 bases between them. The CDR3 protein is CASSPRGSTGNTIYF. The CDR3 coding sequence is TGTGCCAGCTCACCTCGAGGCAGCACTGGAAACACCATATATTTT.

This clone turned up a few times. This chain links TRBV2 with TRBJ1-5, with D unresolved. This CDR3 contains 15 residues. CDR1 is SNHLY, CDR2 FYNNEI, per germline. V shed 4 bases and J shed 0 bases, with 10 bases lying between them. The CDR3 DNA reads TGTGCCAGCAGTGCAGAATACGATAGCAATCAGCCCCAGCATTTT. This codes for CASSAEYDSNQPQHF. Full variable domain (missing parts from reference TRBV2 and TRBJ1-5): EPEVTQTPSHQVTQMGQEVILRCVPISNHLYFYWYRQILGQKVEFLVSFYNNEISEKSEIFDDQFSVERPDGSNFTLKIRSTKLEDSAMYFCASSAEYDSNQPQHFGDGTRLSIL.

This clone was counted only a few times. The genes are TRBV25-1 and TRBJ1-1; TRBD1 aligns across 11 bases. V was pared by 5 bases and J by 4 bases, with 12 bases of the junction left unmatched. CDR1 is MGHDK and CDR2 is SYGVNS in the germline V gene. The CDR3 runs to 17 residues. The DNA of the CDR3 is TGTGCCAGCAGTCCCCCGGGACAGGGGGATATAATCACTGAAGCTTTCTTT. It translates to CASSPPGQGDIITEAFF.

Turning to this clone: In the same sample, other DNA sequences code for this CDR3. The rearrangement joins TRBV5-6 to TRBJ1-4, with 10 bases lining up with TRBD1. Germline lookup yields CDR1 SGHDT and CDR2 YYEEEE. V trimming: 1 base; J trimming: 5 bases; junction bases outside the gene matches: 2. The CDR3 has 15 amino acids. The CDR3 region is CASSLSGQGNEKLFF. The CDR3, as DNA: TGTGCCAGCAGCTTGTCGGGACAGGGGAATGAAAAACTGTTTTTT.

V is TRBV27 and J is TRBJ1-5; TRBD1 is a possible D gene (6 bases). Germline loops: CDR1 MNHEY, CDR2 SMNVEV (reference sequence). Trimming shortened V by 4 bases and J by 2 bases, and 9 bases separated the two germline ends. The CDR3 consists of 14 residues. The CDR3 DNA reads as TGTGCCAGCAGTTCAAGACAGGGCAATCAGCCCCAGCATTTT. This gives the protein CASSSRQGNQPQHF.

This sequence joins TRBV5-1 and TRBJ2-5; TRBD1 is a possible D gene (5 bases). The V gene lost 3 bases and the J gene lost 6 bases, with 9 bases spanning the gap. The CDR3 has 12 residues. Germline V gene data show CDR1 as SGHRS and CDR2 as YFSETQ. CDR3 DNA: TGCGCCAGCAGCTCAGGGATCCAGACCCAGTACTTC. Amino acids: CASSSGIQTQYF. The full variable domain, in which reference TRBV5-1 and TRBJ2-5 provide the parts outside the CDR3, is KAGVTQTPRYLIKTRGQQVTLSCSPISGHRSVSWYQQTPGQGLQFLFEYFSETQRNKGNFPGRFSGRQFSNSRSEMNVSTLELGDSALYLCASSSGIQTQYFGPGTRLLVL.

The rearrangement links TRBV5-1 to TRBJ2-5; D is undetermined. Gene TRBJ2-7 matches the end of the DNA better, so the J call may be wrong. The CDR3 loop spans 14 amino acids. Germline V gene sequence: CDR1 SGHRS, CDR2 YFSETQ. CDR3 sequence (DNA): TGCGCCAGCAGCGCCTATCAGGAAGGCTACGAGCAGTACTTC. Translated, it gives CASSAYQEGYEQYF.

Only a few counts were recorded for this clone. V gene TRBV7-6 combines with J gene TRBJ1-3; 8 nucleotides agree with TRBD1. This CDR3 is built from 16 residues. CDR1 is SGHVS, CDR2 FNYEAQ, per germline. Germline trimming cut 1 base from V and 3 bases from J; bases unmatched to any gene: 5. CDR3 sequence: CASSLVQGAGGNTIYF. The CDR3 DNA reads as TGTGCCAGCAGCTTAGTTCAGGGGGCCGGTGGAAACACCATATATTTT.

V gene TRBV30 combines with J gene TRBJ2-3; 9 nucleotides align to TRBD2. This CDR3 region has 17 residues. V lost 5 bases and J lost 2; bases outside the gene matches: 14. CDR1 GTSNPN and CDR2 SVGIG come from the germline V gene (reference sequence). CDR3 residues: CAWGQPSSGDYTDTQYF. The CDR3 DNA follows: TGTGCCTGGGGTCAGCCTTCTAGCGGGGATTACACAGATACGCAGTATTTT. The full variable domain, with the rest looked up from reference TRBV30 and TRBJ2-3, is SQTIHQWPATLVQPVGSPLSLECTVEGTSNPNLYWYRQAAGRGLQLLFYSVGIGQISSEVPQNLSASRPQDRQFILSSKKLLLSDSGFYLCAWGQPSSGDYTDTQYFGPGTRLTVL.

V gene TRBV11-2 combines with J gene TRBJ2-5, with D unclear. The J call is in doubt because the DNA end fits TRBJ2-7 better. The CDR3 covers 13 residues. Per the germline V gene, CDR1 is SGHAT and CDR2 is FQNNGV. CDR3: CASSLGSSYEQYF. As DNA, the CDR3 is TGTGCCAGCAGCTTAGGGTCTTCCTACGAGCAGTACTTC.

A single count supports this clone. The genes are TRBV5-6 and TRBJ2-5; 8 positions match TRBD1. This CDR3 is built from 14 residues. The germline CDR1 and CDR2 sequences are SGHDT and YYEEEE. The V segment lost 6 bases and the J segment 4 bases; nucleotides outside the gene matches: 8. The CDR3 loop reads CASTGRGQGETQYF. The CDR3 DNA reads TGTGCCAGCACGGGTCGCGGACAGGGAGAGACCCAGTACTTC.

The chain has TRBV19 and TRBJ2-7, with D possibly matching TRBD2 (5 bases). CDR3 length: 14 amino acids. V lost 3 bases and J 2 bases, leaving 11 bases between the germline ends. The germline V gene encodes CDR1 LNHDA and CDR2 SQIVND (reference sequence). CDR3 in amino acids: CASSMRADTYEQYF. CDR3 in DNA: TGTGCCAGTAGTATGAGGGCAGATACCTACGAGCAGTACTTC.

The chain is built from TRBV5-1 and TRBJ2-7, with D possibly matching TRBD1 (6 bases). CDR1 is SGHRS, CDR2 YFSETQ, per germline. The V end lost 2 bases, the J end lost 2 bases, and 14 bases lay between the germline ends. This CDR3 has 15 amino acids. The CDR3 sequence is CASSFREQGTYEQYF. The CDR3 bases are TGCGCCAGCAGCTTCCGGGAACAGGGCACCTACGAGCAGTACTTC.

This clone was seen only once. Written as DNA, the CDR3 is TGTGCCAGCAGCTTAACAGGGGCGACTAGCGGCACAGATACGCAGTATTTT. Translated, it gives CASSLTGATSGTDTQYF. The rearrangement links TRBV13 to TRBJ2-3; possibly TRBD2 for D (8 bases). The CDR3 loop spans 17 amino acids. V lost 2 bases to trimming and J lost 1 base, with 16 bases between them. Germline CDR1 reads PRHDT; CDR2 reads FYEKMQ (reference sequence).